The clone carrying this T cell receptor (beta chain) was recorded only once. Its antigen is as yet unknown. The second PCR ran roughly 7 to 12 cycles with a sample-barcoded 5' primer and J-beta primers. Each cDNA molecule received a tag from a template-switch adaptor that had 12 random nucleotides. The study obtained at least 3 million CDR3-containing paired-end reads from every sample. TCRdb used MiXCR to reprocess the 5' RACE reads, holding one entry per CDR3 protein. The top ten hold roughly 22% of the sample, which has 600,000 to 1,000,000 distinct CDR3 sequences, over 45% seen once. The data are from a study of blood T cells in healthy people across ages. The study, taken as a whole, reports: Estimated diversity across one million T cells was deemed an underestimate.

CDR1 is MGHDK and CDR2 is SYGVNS in the germline V gene. The CDR3 length is 15 residues. The draw of peripheral blood yielded approximately 10 milliliters from each donor. Sequencing was performed on blood. The source of this sequence is a young man in good health. The rearrangement uses TRBV25-1 and TRBJ2-4; 8 bases fit TRBD2. The DNA end is more similar to TRBJ2-7, so the J call may be wrong. The CDR3 DNA reads as TGTGCCAGCAGTGATTCTAGCGGGCCGTCCTACGAGCAGTACTTC. Its translation: CASSDSSGPSYEQYF.